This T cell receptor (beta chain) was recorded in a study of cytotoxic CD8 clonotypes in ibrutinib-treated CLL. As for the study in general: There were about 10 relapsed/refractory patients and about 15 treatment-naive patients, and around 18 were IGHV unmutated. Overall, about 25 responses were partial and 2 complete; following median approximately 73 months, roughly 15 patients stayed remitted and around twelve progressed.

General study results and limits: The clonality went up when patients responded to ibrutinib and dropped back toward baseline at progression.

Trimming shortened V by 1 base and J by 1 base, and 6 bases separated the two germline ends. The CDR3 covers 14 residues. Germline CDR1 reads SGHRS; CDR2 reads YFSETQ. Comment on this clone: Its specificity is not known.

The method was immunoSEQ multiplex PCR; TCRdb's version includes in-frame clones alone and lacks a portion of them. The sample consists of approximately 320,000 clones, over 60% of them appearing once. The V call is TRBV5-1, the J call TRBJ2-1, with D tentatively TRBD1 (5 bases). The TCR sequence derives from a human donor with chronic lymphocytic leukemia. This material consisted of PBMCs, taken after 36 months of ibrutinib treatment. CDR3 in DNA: TGCGCCAGCAGCTTGACAGGTTCCTACAATGAGCAGTTCTTC. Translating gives CASSLTGSYNEQFF.